This T cell receptor beta chain comes out of a study of identifying expanded T cells in peripheral blood. Findings and limits, study-wide: Differentially abundant clones: roughly 1.2 between replicates, roughly 16 at around 14 days, 19 at four. Approximately 2-week clone count variance significantly increased as total template count grew.

During the collection period, no donor immune events like infections were recorded. Sequencing used immunoSEQ multiplex PCR; TCRdb keeps in-frame clones, though not all of them. The data show around 90,000 clones, about 91% seen once. Of note for this clone: Its antigen is not known.

The source is a person between 18 and 75 years old in good health. The specimen sequenced was blood.

The CDR3 loop is CASSYTGIRGNTIYF. The CDR3 region has the DNA TGTGCCAGCAGTTACACAGGGATCAGAGGCAACACCATATATTTT. This chain joins TRBV6-5 and TRBJ1-3; the D gene is possibly TRBD1 (6 bases). The CDR3 has 15 amino acids. V was cut by 2 bases and J by 7 bases, with 15 bases left in between. The germline CDR1 and CDR2 sequences are MNHEY and SVGAGI.